The next 20 T cell receptor beta chains were all read from a single sample in a study of shared clonotypes between healthy human individuals. Measured with immunoSEQ multiplex PCR; TCRdb has only the in-frame clones, and not every one. The profile shows some 500,000 clones, roughly three quarters of them singletons. Material: PBMCs. Receptors were obtained from a woman aged 35 to 49 in good health. Some clones in this sample may be carry-over from other donors' samples.

Regarding this clone: A far larger clone is off by one base, so a read error is likely. V and J are TRBV30 and TRBJ2-3, with 8 positions matching TRBD2. The junction had 14 bases not matched to a gene; V was cut back by 7 bases and J by 8 bases. Germline V lookup: CDR1 GTSNPN, CDR2 SVGIG (reference sequence). This CDR3 contains 14 residues. This CDR3 is CASTQRESPGTQYF. The CDR3 DNA reads as TGTGCCTCAACTCAGCGGGAGTCGCCAGGTACGCAGTATTTT.

V is TRBV21-1 and J is TRBJ1-1; the table's TRBD1 call for D was not verified on the DNA. TRBV21-1 is a recognized pseudogene. The CDR3 contains 16 residues. The DNA for the CDR3 is TGTGCCAGCAGCAAATGGATAGGGGGACCGAACACTGAAGCTTTCTTT. It is translated as CASSKWIGGPNTEAFF.

Concerning this clone itself: A far larger clone is a single base away, which makes a read error likely. The chain carries TRBV30 and TRBJ1-5; unclear D gene. This CDR3 contains 14 residues. Per germline, CDR1 GTSNPN and CDR2 SVGIG (reference sequence). The CDR3 here is CAWSVIQSSQPQHF. The CDR3 nucleotides are TGTGCCTGGAGTGTGATACAAAGCAGTCAGCCCCAGCATTTT.

J is TRBJ2-7 and V is TRBV28; TRBD1 is a possible D gene (6 bases). The CDR3 is 13 residues long. The V gene's germline CDR1 is MDHEN and CDR2 SYDVKM. V was clipped by 6 bases and J by 3 bases, with 12 bases between them. This CDR3 is CASRIQGIYEQYF. CDR3 coding DNA: TGTGCCAGCAGGATACAGGGAATCTACGAGCAGTACTTC.

This clone was observed once. The chain employs TRBV4-2 and TRBJ2-7; 7 nucleotides align to TRBD2. V trimming: 0 bases; J trimming: 1 base; junction bases outside the gene matches: 12. In germline, CDR1 is LGHNA, CDR2 YNFKEQ. The CDR3 length is 18 residues. Here the CDR3 DNA reads TGTGCCAGCAGCCAAGAGCTTAGCGGGTTGGGCGGGTCCTACGAGCAGTACTTC. Translation: CASSQELSGLGGSYEQYF.

The V and J genes are TRBV27 and TRBJ2-1; the D gene is possibly TRBD1 (5 bases). The CDR3 has 12 amino acids. Germline assignment: CDR1 MNHEY and CDR2 SMNVEV (reference sequence). The V and J ends lost 10 bases and 4 bases respectively, with 11 bases between them. The chain's CDR3 is CATQGWYNEQFF. CDR3 in DNA: TGTGCCACTCAGGGATGGTACAATGAGCAGTTCTTC.

The chain uses TRBV29-1 and TRBJ2-1, with D tentatively TRBD2 (6 bases). The germline gives CDR1 SQVTM, CDR2 ANQGSEA. The length of the CDR3 is 13 residues. CDR3 sequence reads: CCHQEAGYNEQFF. In DNA, the CDR3 is TGCTGCCATCAAGAGGCGGGGTACAATGAGCAGTTCTTC.

The chain has TRBV5-6 and TRBJ2-1; the match to TRBD2 covers 9 bases. CDR3 length: 15 amino acids. Germline V gives CDR1 SGHDT, CDR2 YYEEEE. J lost 7 bases, V lost 1 base, and 6 bases had no gene match. The CDR3 region has the DNA TGTGCCAGCAGCTTGCTCGGCGGGAGGGGGAATGAGCAGTTCTTC. Translated, it gives CASSLLGGRGNEQFF.

Concerning this clone: A far larger clone is a single base away, which makes a read error likely. Other DNA variants within this sample encode the same CDR3. This sequence joins TRBV11-1 and TRBJ1-2; 10 nucleotides line up with TRBD1. CDR1 SGHAT and CDR2 FQDESV come from the germline V gene (reference sequence). This CDR3 region has 15 residues. The CDR3 DNA sequence: TGTGCCAGCAGCCCCTGGGACAGGGGAAACTACGGCTACACCTTC. Amino acid sequence: CASSPWDRGNYGYTF.

On this clone: This sample includes further DNA sequences coding for the same CDR3. The chain uses TRBV18 and TRBJ1-5; D gene unclear. V lost 3 bases and J 0 bases, leaving 3 bases between the germline ends. There are 13 residues in the CDR3. Germline V gene data show CDR1 as KGHSH and CDR2 as LQKENI. CDR3 sequence (DNA): TGTGCCAGCTCACCGAATAGCAATCAGCCCCAGCATTTT. The encoded protein is CASSPNSNQPQHF.

Turning to this clone: This likely came from a read error, as a far larger clone is one base away. V usage is TRBV5-4 and J usage is TRBJ1-1; no firm D call. This CDR3 is 14 amino acids long. Germline V gene sequence: CDR1 SGHNT, CDR2 YYREEE (reference sequence). Trimming took off 1 base at V and 0 bases at J, with 7 bases between the two ends. CDR3 DNA: TGTGCCAGCAGCTTGCTAGAGGTGAACACTGAAGCTTTCTTT. This encodes CASSLLEVNTEAFF.

This rearrangement joins TRBV7-2 to TRBJ1-2, with D maybe TRBD1 (6 bases). The V gene lost 7 bases and the J gene lost 11 bases, with 20 bases spanning the gap. The CDR3 contains 13 residues. Germline lookup yields CDR1 SGHTA and CDR2 FQGNSA. The CDR3: CASTQRGRGEYTF. As DNA, the CDR3 is TGTGCCAGCACCCAGAGGGGTAGGGGGGAGTACACCTTC.

This rearrangement joins TRBV7-9 to TRBJ1-6; the match to TRBD1 covers 8 bases. Germline V gene data show CDR1 as SEHNR and CDR2 as FQNEAQ (reference sequence). The junction had 4 bases not matched to a gene; V was cut back by 6 bases and J by 9 bases. The CDR3 is 13 amino acids. The CDR3 DNA follows: TGTGCCAGCAGTCTGGACAGGGTTTCACCCCTCCACTTT. Encoded protein: CASSLDRVSPLHF.

This chain joins TRBV5-4 and TRBJ2-3; D is uncertain. The CDR3 is 14 residues long. Looked up from germline, CDR1 is SGHNT and CDR2 is YYREEE (reference sequence). Trimming took 2 bases from V and 2 from J, leaving 9 bases between them. The CDR3 DNA sequence: TGTGCCAGCAGCTTAAACGGATTCACAGATACGCAGTATTTT. The encoded protein is CASSLNGFTDTQYF.

A word on this clone: In the same sample, other DNA sequences code for this CDR3. The rearrangement links TRBV30 to TRBJ2-7; unclear D gene. CDR1 and CDR2 from the germline V gene are GTSNPN and SVGIG (reference sequence). Trimming removed 3 bases from V and 3 bases from J, with 9 bases in between. The length of the CDR3 is 12 residues. The CDR3 region is CAWSEQSYEQYF. DNA for the CDR3: TGTGCCTGGAGCGAGCAGAGCTACGAGCAGTACTTC.

The J gene is TRBJ2-3, the V gene TRBV6-5; D is undetermined. The V gene lost 5 bases and the J gene lost 6 bases, with 6 bases spanning the gap. Germline CDR1 reads MNHEY; CDR2 reads SVGAGI. The CDR3 runs to 11 residues. The CDR3: CASSTTDTQYF. CDR3 in DNA: TGTGCCAGCAGTACGACGGATACGCAGTATTTT.

The DNA of the CDR3 is TGTGCCAGCAGCCCCGGGGCTAGCGGGAGTTTCTACGAGCAGTACTTC. Translating it yields CASSPGASGSFYEQYF. V and J are TRBV11-2 and TRBJ2-7, with 10 bases matching TRBD2. Germline V gene lookup returns CDR1 SGHAT and CDR2 FQNNGV. The CDR3 runs 16 residues. The J segment lost 3 bases and the V segment lost 5 bases, leaving 10 bases of the junction unmatched.

The V call is TRBV30, the J call TRBJ1-6; perhaps TRBD1 as D (5 bases). There are 13 residues in the CDR3. V lost 3 bases and J 5 bases, leaving 8 bases between the germline ends. The germline gives CDR1 GTSNPN, CDR2 SVGIG (reference sequence). The CDR3 bases are TGTGCCTGGAGATCGGGGGATAATTCACCCCTCCACTTT. It translates to CAWRSGDNSPLHF.

This chain connects TRBV7-8 to TRBJ2-2, with D unclear. This CDR3 comprises 15 residues. The germline V gene encodes CDR1 SGHVS and CDR2 FQNEAQ. V lost 4 bases, J lost 4 bases, and 13 bases lay in between. Written as DNA, the CDR3 is TGTGCCAGCAGCTCACTGCCCCCGGTCACCGGGGAGCTGTTTTTT. It yields the protein CASSSLPPVTGELFF.

The chain employs TRBV6-7 and TRBJ2-7, with 7 bases lining up with TRBD1. TRBV6-7 qualifies as an ORF whose function is uncertain. This CDR3 comprises 13 residues. After removal of 6 bases from V and 2 bases from J, the junction contained 4 bases not matched to a gene. The CDR3 DNA reads as TGTGCCAGCAGCAACAGGGGTCCCTACGAGCAGTACTTC. Translating it yields CASSNRGPYEQYF.